Listed below are T cell receptor beta chains from one sample, sequenced in a study of regulatory T cells in long-lasting Graves disease. TCRdb re-derived calls from the multiplex PCR reads in MiXCR, one entry per CDR3 protein. The table records roughly 500,000 distinct CDR3 sequences, around 11% of them present only once. The data also belong to a second study, concerning T cells in Graves' hyperthyroidism and ophthalmopathy.

Sequencing used peripheral blood mononuclear cells (PBMCs), obtained at new diagnosis, from a patient treated with antithyroid drugs. Source of these receptors: a woman aged 25-40 years with Graves disease. CDR3s leave out the opening cysteine and the closing phenylalanine or tryptophan. D genes are given only for firm matches.

ASSPPPGGSGNTIY,TRBV18,14,NA,TRBJ1-3
ASGTGRAEAF,TRBV2,10,TRBD1,TRBJ1-1
ASSRLGGDQPQH,TRBV19,12,NA,TRBJ1-5
ASSLVSGSTDTQY,TRBV5-1,13,NA,TRBJ2-3
ASSLLLPPGTPTWTGELF,TRBV6-5,18,NA,TRBJ2-2
SVIAGFITGELF,TRBV29-1,12,TRBD2,TRBJ2-2
ASRETNTGELF,TRBV14,11,NA,TRBJ2-2
ASSLAPGEEKLF,TRBV7-9,12,NA,TRBJ1-4
ASSEYAGTLATNEKLF,TRBV6-1,16,NA,TRBJ1-4
ASSKGLQREQF,TRBV6-1,11,NA,TRBJ2-1
ASSLWGSGTQY,TRBV5-4,11,NA,TRBJ2-5
ASSLVAQPQH,TRBV12-3/TRBV12-4,10,NA,TRBJ1-5
ASSLTPLAGEGEQF,TRBV11-2,14,TRBD2,TRBJ2-1
ASSLLGYSQETQY,TRBV5-6,13,NA,TRBJ2-5
SVLSATYEQY,TRBV29-1,10,NA,TRBJ2-7
DSSFIGANTEAF,TRBV5-1,12,NA,TRBJ1-1
ASSYSEVVPYNERF,TRBV6-5,14,NA,TRBJ2-1
SAIDSRRFAEAF,TRBV20-1,12,NA,TRBJ1-1
ASEESSWGPSLGYT,TRBV18,14,NA,TRBJ1-2
ASSSGALQGYEQF,TRBV12-3/TRBV12-4,13,NA,TRBJ2-1
ATERRQGGNEQF,TRBV7-9,12,NA,TRBJ2-1
ASSDNRAEAF,TRBV27,10,NA,TRBJ1-1
ASEFSGHIQY,TRBV2,10,NA,TRBJ2-4
ASSLRDRPTRS,TRBV28,11,NA,TRBJ2-7
ASIDRVGNTEAF,TRBV6-1,12,TRBD1,TRBJ1-1
ASSFQRANEQF,TRBV5-1,11,NA,TRBJ2-1
SARDPLVTGHSYGYT,TRBV20-1,15,NA,TRBJ1-2
ASRINSGRGNEQF,TRBV2,13,TRBD2,TRBJ2-1
ASRSTHPYNEQF,TRBV7-9,12,NA,TRBJ2-1
ASSLSGQGIGQY,TRBV5-5,12,TRBD1,TRBJ2-7
ASSPVGGNTEAF,TRBV7-9,12,NA,TRBJ1-1
ASSPGSPGHYEQY,TRBV7-3,13,NA,TRBJ2-7